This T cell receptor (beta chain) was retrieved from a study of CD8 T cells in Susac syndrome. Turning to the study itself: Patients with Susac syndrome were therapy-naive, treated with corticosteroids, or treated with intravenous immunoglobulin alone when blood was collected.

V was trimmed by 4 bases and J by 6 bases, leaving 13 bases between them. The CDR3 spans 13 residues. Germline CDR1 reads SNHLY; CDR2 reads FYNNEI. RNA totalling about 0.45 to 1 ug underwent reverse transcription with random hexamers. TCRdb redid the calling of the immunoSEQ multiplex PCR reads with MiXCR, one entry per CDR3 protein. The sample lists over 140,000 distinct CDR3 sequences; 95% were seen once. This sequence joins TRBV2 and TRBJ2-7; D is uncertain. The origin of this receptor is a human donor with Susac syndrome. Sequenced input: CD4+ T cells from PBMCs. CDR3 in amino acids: CASSGDSLTEQYF. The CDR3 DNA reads TGTGCCAGCAGTGGAGACTCTCTTACCGAGCAGTACTTC.